Below, 24 T cell receptor beta chains from the same sample are listed, as sequenced in a study of blood T cell repertoires in COVID-19. The protocol was immunoSEQ multiplex PCR, while the TCRdb copy is restricted to in-frame clones and leaves out a portion. This table has a few hundred thousand clones, roughly 88% appearing once. Specimen: peripheral blood. These receptors originate from a woman in her forties or fifties with active or convalescent COVID-19.

The chain couples TRBV11-2 to TRBJ2-2; D perhaps matches TRBD2 (6 bases). The CDR3 runs to 19 residues. V lost 3 bases and J lost 7, with 27 bases in between. Germline V gene lookup returns CDR1 SGHAT and CDR2 FQNNGV. In DNA, the CDR3 is TGTGCCAGCAGCTTGTGGGTCTTTGAGGCGGGGAGGCCGGGCGGGGAGCTGTTTTTT. Translating gives CASSLWVFEAGRPGGELFF.

V usage is TRBV7-8 and J usage is TRBJ2-2, with D perhaps TRBD1 (5 bases). The V end was cut by 4 bases, the J end by 1 base, with 13 bases between. The germline gives CDR1 SGHVS, CDR2 FQNEAQ. The CDR3 contains 16 residues. The CDR3 sequence: CASSSVLQVNTGELFF. The CDR3 nucleotides are TGTGCCAGCAGCTCAGTTTTACAGGTGAACACCGGGGAGCTGTTTTTT.

V and J are TRBV12-3 or TRBV12-4 and TRBJ1-2, with TRBD1 as a possible D gene (6 bases). The CDR3 length is 13 residues. V dropped 6 bases and J dropped 3 bases, with 11 bases sitting between them. CDR3 in DNA: TGTGCCAGCAGACGACAGGCCCACTATGGCTACACCTTC. This sequence encodes CASRRQAHYGYTF.

The genes are TRBV7-2 and TRBJ1-1, with D tentatively TRBD1 (5 bases). V was shortened by 0 bases and J by 0 bases, with 8 bases between the two germline ends. Germline CDR1 SGHTA, CDR2 FQGNSA. The CDR3 runs to 15 residues. DNA of the CDR3: TGTGCCAGCAGCTTAGCTCCAGGGATGAACACTGAAGCTTTCTTT. Its protein is CASSLAPGMNTEAFF.

This clone has just one count. V usage is TRBV18 and J usage is TRBJ1-3; TRBD1 aligns across 9 bases. There are 15 residues in the CDR3. Germline assignment: CDR1 KGHSH and CDR2 LQKENI. V dropped 3 bases and J dropped 4; count of bases not matched to a gene: 4. DNA for the CDR3: TGTGCCAGCTCACCGAACAGGGGGCAAGGAAACACCATATATTTT. Protein sequence: CASSPNRGQGNTIYF.

This sequence joins TRBV5-1 and TRBJ2-7; 7 bases agree with TRBD2. There are 14 residues in the CDR3. The germline V gene has CDR1 SGHRS and CDR2 YFSETQ. J was trimmed by 1 base and V by 4 bases; bases with no gene match: 5. CDR3 loop: CASSPRDYSYEQYF. For the CDR3, the DNA is TGCGCCAGCAGCCCACGGGACTATTCCTACGAGCAGTACTTC.

This chain joins TRBV12-3 or TRBV12-4 and TRBJ1-2; TRBD1 is a possible D gene (6 bases). V shed 6 bases and J shed 4 bases, with 12 bases lying between them. CDR3 size: 13 residues. The CDR3 region has the DNA TGTGCCAGCAGCAGGGGAAGGTCCTATGGCTACACCTTC. As protein: CASSRGRSYGYTF.

The chain is built from TRBV12-3 or TRBV12-4 and TRBJ2-5, with TRBD1 matching over 7 bases. V was pared by 6 bases and J by 3 bases, with 4 bases of the junction left unmatched. The CDR3 has 13 amino acids. For the CDR3, the DNA is TGTGCCAGCAGACCCGGGACAGAAGAGACCCAGTACTTC. Amino acid sequence: CASRPGTEETQYF.

The chain couples TRBV30 to TRBJ1-1, with TRBD1 matching 9 bases. The V gene's germline CDR1 is GTSNPN and CDR2 SVGIG (reference sequence). V trimming: 8 bases; J trimming: 5 bases; junction bases outside the gene matches: 6. The CDR3 spans 12 residues. CDR3 sequence (DNA): TGTGCCCAGGGACAGGGACGGACTGAAGCTTTCTTT. Amino acid sequence: CAQGQGRTEAFF.

The chain carries TRBV7-9 and TRBJ2-3; TRBD2 matches at 9 bases. The J segment lost 0 bases and the V segment lost 5 bases, leaving 15 bases of the junction unmatched. This CDR3 comprises 19 residues. The germline gives CDR1 SEHNR, CDR2 FQNEAQ (reference sequence). The DNA for the CDR3 is TGTGCCAGCAGCCCCATCTGGGGTAGCGGGGGCCCTAGCACAGATACGCAGTATTTT. It encodes CASSPIWGSGGPSTDTQYF.

The gene calls are TRBV10-3 and TRBJ1-1; 7 bases fit TRBD1. The CDR3 totals 14 residues. The germline V gene encodes CDR1 ENHRY and CDR2 SYGVKD. V gave up 2 bases and J gave up 3 bases; unmatched junction bases: 3. In DNA form, the CDR3 reads TGTGCCATCAGTGAGGACAGGGAAGACACTGAAGCTTTCTTT. This translates into CAISEDREDTEAFF.

This clone was counted only a few times. The chain has TRBV28 and TRBJ1-2; weak D call: TRBD1 (6 bases). Germline values: CDR1 MDHEN, CDR2 SYDVKM. The CDR3 covers 14 residues. V was shortened by 7 bases and J by 8 bases, with 20 bases between the two germline ends. The CDR3 is CASTRGLGAEGYTF. In DNA, the CDR3 is TGTGCCAGCACGCGAGGTCTGGGGGCGGAGGGCTACACCTTC.

This clone was observed a handful of times. This chain links TRBV10-3 with TRBJ2-7, with 8 bases matching TRBD2. V trimming: 5 bases; J trimming: 0 bases; junction bases outside the gene matches: 9. The CDR3 has 16 amino acids. Germline V CDR1 and CDR2: ENHRY, SYGVKD. CDR3 loop: CAISFTAGASSYEQYF. The CDR3 DNA reads TGTGCCATCAGTTTTACAGCGGGGGCAAGCTCCTACGAGCAGTACTTC.

This sequence joins TRBV15 and TRBJ1-2; D gene ambiguous. V lost 6 bases, J lost 4 bases, and 18 bases lay in between. The CDR3 spans 15 residues. From germline, CDR1 is LNHNV and CDR2 YYDKDF (reference sequence). The CDR3 region is CATRKRAEGFYGYTF. As DNA, the CDR3 is TGTGCCACCAGAAAGAGAGCCGAGGGATTCTATGGCTACACCTTC.

J is TRBJ2-3 and V is TRBV30, with D possibly TRBD2 on 6 matching bases. The CDR3 length is 14 residues. Germline values: CDR1 GTSNPN, CDR2 SVGIG (reference sequence). V was shortened by 0 bases and J by 4 bases, with 11 bases between the two germline ends. CDR3 in amino acids: CAWSVGGLSDTQYF. The CDR3 DNA reads as TGTGCCTGGAGTGTAGGAGGGTTGTCAGATACGCAGTATTTT.

This clone showed up just once. The chain couples TRBV30 to TRBJ2-3; tentative D call: TRBD1 (5 bases). Trimming removed 1 base at V and 0 bases at J, with 8 bases between. Germline-derived CDR1 and CDR2 are GTSNPN and SVGIG (reference sequence). There are 14 residues in the CDR3. The CDR3 reads CAWSEGPSTDTQYF. In DNA, the CDR3 is TGTGCCTGGAGTGAGGGGCCGAGCACAGATACGCAGTATTTT.

The chain recombines TRBV27 with TRBJ1-1, with unresolved D. V gave up 3 bases and J gave up 0 bases, with 5 bases separating them. CDR1 MNHEY and CDR2 SMNVEV come from the germline V gene (reference sequence). The CDR3 is 13 residues long. The CDR3 region is CASSFLLNTEAFF. In nucleotides, the CDR3 is TGTGCCAGCAGTTTTCTCCTGAACACTGAAGCTTTCTTT.

This chain joins TRBV9 and TRBJ1-4, with D maybe TRBD1 (5 bases). This CDR3 has 14 residues. Germline lookup yields CDR1 SGDLS and CDR2 YYNGEE. Trimming took 2 bases from V and 4 from J, leaving 9 bases between them. The CDR3 is CASSVRVGNEKLFF. In DNA form, the CDR3 reads TGTGCCAGCAGCGTCAGGGTGGGTAATGAAAAACTGTTTTTT. Supplemented by reference TRBV9 and TRBJ1-4, the full variable domain reads DSGVTQTPKHLITATGQRVTLRCSPRSGDLSVYWYQQSLDQGLQFLIQYYNGEERAKGNILERFSAQQFPDLHSELNLSSLELGDSALYFCASSVRVGNEKLFFGSGTQLSVL.

This chain joins TRBV5-4 and TRBJ2-5; D is unclear. The V end lost 4 bases, the J end lost 2 bases, and 12 bases lay between the germline ends. Germline-derived CDR1 and CDR2 are SGHNT and YYREEE (reference sequence). The CDR3 consists of 14 residues. The CDR3 DNA sequence: TGTGCCAGCAGCGTCTCCCCCTCGCAAGAGACCCAGTACTTC. Translating gives CASSVSPSQETQYF.

The chain combines TRBV15 with TRBJ2-3; D is ambiguous. V gave up 1 base and J gave up 6 bases, with 5 bases separating them. This CDR3 comprises 12 residues. Germline CDR1 reads LNHNV; CDR2 reads YYDKDF (reference sequence). The CDR3 nucleotides are TGTGCCACCAGCAGAGTCGGGGATACGCAGTATTTT. Encoded protein: CATSRVGDTQYF. Variable domain in full (rest from reference TRBV15 and TRBJ2-3): DAMVIQNPRYQVTQFGKPVTLSCSQTLNHNVMYWYQQKSSQAPKLLFHYYDKDFNNEADTPDNFQSRRPNTSFCFLDIRSPGLGDTAMYLCATSRVGDTQYFGPGTRLTVL.

V and J are TRBV29-1 and TRBJ1-2; D gene uncertain. V lost 7 bases, J lost 6 bases, and 6 bases lay in between. The CDR3 consists of 9 residues. Per germline, CDR1 SQVTM and CDR2 ANQGSEA. CDR3: CSAGDGYTF. CDR3 in DNA: TGCAGCGCCGGGGATGGCTACACCTTC.

The DNA for the CDR3 is TGCGCCAGCAGCCAAGTAGGCGGGAGGACGCGGTACAATGAGCAGTTCTTC. It specifies CASSQVGGRTRYNEQFF. V and J are TRBV4-1 and TRBJ2-1; 8 positions agree with TRBD2. CDR1 is MGHRA and CDR2 is YSYEKL in the germline V gene. The CDR3 runs to 17 residues. Unmatched junction bases numbered 9, after V lost 1 base and J lost 4 bases.

The rearrangement uses TRBV5-8 and TRBJ2-5; 10 positions match TRBD2. Trimming took 4 bases from V and 4 from J; bases not matched to a gene: 13. CDR1 is SGHTS and CDR2 is YDEGEE in the germline V gene. The CDR3 has 17 amino acids. The CDR3 sequence is CASSPVHLAGGRETQYF. The DNA of the CDR3 is TGTGCCAGCAGCCCTGTCCACTTAGCGGGGGGTAGAGAGACCCAGTACTTC. Drawing the rest from reference TRBV5-8 and TRBJ2-5, the complete variable domain is EAGVTQSPTHLIKTRGQQATLRCSPISGHTSVYWYQQALGLGLQFLLWYDEGEERNRGNFPPRFSGRQFPNYSSELNVNALELEDSALYLCASSPVHLAGGRETQYFGPGTRLLVL.

The gene calls are TRBV7-2 and TRBJ1-5, with D tentatively TRBD1 (6 bases). This CDR3 is built from 13 residues. V was shortened by 7 bases and J by 7 bases, with 14 bases between the two germline ends. Germline assignment: CDR1 SGHTA and CDR2 FQGNSA. The CDR3 nucleotides are TGTGCCAGCACCAGGGGTCTCGCGCAGCCCCAGCATTTT. Amino acids: CASTRGLAQPQHF.